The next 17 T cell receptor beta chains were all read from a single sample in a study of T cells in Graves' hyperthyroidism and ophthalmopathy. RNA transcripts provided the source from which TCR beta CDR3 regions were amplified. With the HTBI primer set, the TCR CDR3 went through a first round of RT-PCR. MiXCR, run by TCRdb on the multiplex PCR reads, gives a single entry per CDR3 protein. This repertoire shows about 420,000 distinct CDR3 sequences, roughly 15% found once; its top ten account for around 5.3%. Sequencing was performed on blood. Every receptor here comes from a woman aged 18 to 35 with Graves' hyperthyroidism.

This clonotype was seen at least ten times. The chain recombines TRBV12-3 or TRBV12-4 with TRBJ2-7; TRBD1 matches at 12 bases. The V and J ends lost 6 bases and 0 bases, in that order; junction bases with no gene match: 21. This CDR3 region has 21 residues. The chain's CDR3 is CASSGTGGAGDWDWASYEQYF. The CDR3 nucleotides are TGTGCCAGCAGCGGGACAGGGGGCGCAGGGGACTGGGACTGGGCCTCCTACGAGCAGTACTTC.

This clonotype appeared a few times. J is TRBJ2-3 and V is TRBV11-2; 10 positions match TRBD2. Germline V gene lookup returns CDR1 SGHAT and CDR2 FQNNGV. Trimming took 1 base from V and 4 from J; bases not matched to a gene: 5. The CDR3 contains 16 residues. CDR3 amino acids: CASSLVSGRSSDTQYF. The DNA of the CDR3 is TGTGCCAGCAGCTTAGTTAGCGGGAGGTCGTCAGATACGCAGTATTTT.

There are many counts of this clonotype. CDR3 residues: CASSYLGGLNTEAFF. The DNA for the CDR3 is TGTGCCAGCAGTTACTTAGGGGGATTGAACACTGAAGCTTTCTTT. The chain uses TRBV6-5 and TRBJ1-1; D perhaps matches TRBD1 (6 bases). The CDR3 runs 15 residues. V was clipped by 1 base and J by 0 bases, with 9 bases between them. From germline, CDR1 is MNHEY and CDR2 SVGAGI.

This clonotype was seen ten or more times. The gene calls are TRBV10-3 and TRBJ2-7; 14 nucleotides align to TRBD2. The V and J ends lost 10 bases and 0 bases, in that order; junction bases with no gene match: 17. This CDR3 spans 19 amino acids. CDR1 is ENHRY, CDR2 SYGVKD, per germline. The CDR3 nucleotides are TGTGCCACCTCACCCCACCCGGGACTAGCGGGAGACCCCTCCTACGAGCAGTACTTC. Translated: CATSPHPGLAGDPSYEQYF.

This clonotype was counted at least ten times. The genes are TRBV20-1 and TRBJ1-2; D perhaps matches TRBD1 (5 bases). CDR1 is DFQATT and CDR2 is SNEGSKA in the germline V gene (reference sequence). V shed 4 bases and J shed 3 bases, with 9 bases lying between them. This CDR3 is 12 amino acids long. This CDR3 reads CSATGNHYGYTF. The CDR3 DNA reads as TGCAGTGCTACAGGGAACCACTATGGCTACACCTTC.

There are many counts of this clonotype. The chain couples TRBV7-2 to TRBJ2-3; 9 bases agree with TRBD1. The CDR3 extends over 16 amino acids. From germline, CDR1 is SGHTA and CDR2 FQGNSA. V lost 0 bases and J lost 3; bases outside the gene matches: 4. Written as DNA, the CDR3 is TGTGCCAGCAGCTTAGCCGGGACAGGGATAACAGATACGCAGTATTTT. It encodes CASSLAGTGITDTQYF.

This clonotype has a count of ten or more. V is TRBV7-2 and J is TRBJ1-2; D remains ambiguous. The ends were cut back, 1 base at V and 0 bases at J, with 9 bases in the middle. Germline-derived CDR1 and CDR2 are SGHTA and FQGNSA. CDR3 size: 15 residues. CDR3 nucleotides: TGTGCCAGCAGCTTAGTGAGAGGGTCTAACTATGGCTACACCTTC. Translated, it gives CASSLVRGSNYGYTF. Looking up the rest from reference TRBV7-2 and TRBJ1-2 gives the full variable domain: GAGVSQSPSNKVTEKGKDVELRCDPISGHTALYWYRQSLGQGLEFLIYFQGNSAPDKSGLPSDRFSAERTGGSVSTLTIQRTQQEDSAVYLCASSLVRGSNYGYTFGSGTRLTVV.

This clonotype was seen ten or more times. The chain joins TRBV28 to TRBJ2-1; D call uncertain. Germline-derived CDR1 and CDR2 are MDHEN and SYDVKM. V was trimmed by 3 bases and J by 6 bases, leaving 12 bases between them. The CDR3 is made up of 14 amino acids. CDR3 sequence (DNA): TGTGCCAGCAGTTTCCCCCCCAGGTTCAATGAGCAGTTCTTC. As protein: CASSFPPRFNEQFF.

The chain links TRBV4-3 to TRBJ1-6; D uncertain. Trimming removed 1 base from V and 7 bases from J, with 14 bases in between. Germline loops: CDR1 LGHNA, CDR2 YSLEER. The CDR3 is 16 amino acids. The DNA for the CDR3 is TGCGCCAGCAGCCAAGGACCACGCGAGGTGAATTCACCCCTCCACTTT. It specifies CASSQGPREVNSPLHF.

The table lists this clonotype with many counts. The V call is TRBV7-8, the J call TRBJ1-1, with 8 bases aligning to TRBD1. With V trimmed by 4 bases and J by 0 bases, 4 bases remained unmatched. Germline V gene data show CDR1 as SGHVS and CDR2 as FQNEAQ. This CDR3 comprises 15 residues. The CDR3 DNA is TGTGCCAGCAGCTATACAGGGGGGTTGAACACTGAAGCTTTCTTT. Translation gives CASSYTGGLNTEAFF.

CDR3 sequence: CASSPGGAGQPQHF. The CDR3 bases are TGTGCCAGCTCACCGGGGGGGGCTGGGCAGCCCCAGCATTTT. This chain uses TRBV18 with TRBJ1-5, with a possible D match to TRBD1 (6 bases). Germline-derived CDR1 and CDR2 are KGHSH and LQKENI. Trimming pared 3 bases from V and 7 bases from J, leaving 13 bases between. The CDR3 has 14 residues.

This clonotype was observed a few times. The CDR3 is CASSDGAGGTDTQYF. The CDR3 bases are TGCGCCAGCAGTGATGGAGCGGGAGGAACAGATACGCAGTATTTT. J is TRBJ2-3 and V is TRBV10-1; 9 bases fit TRBD2. The CDR3 sequence is 15 residues long. The V and J ends lost 3 bases and 3 bases, in that order; junction bases with no gene match: 4. Germline V gene data show CDR1 as WNHNN and CDR2 as SYGVQD (reference sequence).

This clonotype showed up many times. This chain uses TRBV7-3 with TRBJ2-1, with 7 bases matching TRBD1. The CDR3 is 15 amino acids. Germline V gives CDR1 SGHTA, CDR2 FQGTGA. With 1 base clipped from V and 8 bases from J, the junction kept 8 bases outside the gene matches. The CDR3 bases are TGTGCCAGCAGCTTAATAGGGGGCCTGGGGGATGAGCAGTTCTTC. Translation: CASSLIGGLGDEQFF.

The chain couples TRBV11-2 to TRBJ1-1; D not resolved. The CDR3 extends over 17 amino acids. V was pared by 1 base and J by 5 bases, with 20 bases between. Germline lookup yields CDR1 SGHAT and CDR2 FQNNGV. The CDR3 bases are TGTGCCAGCAGCTTAGGGGTACGGTGGGAGGGAAGTACTGAAGCTTTCTTT. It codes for CASSLGVRWEGSTEAFF.

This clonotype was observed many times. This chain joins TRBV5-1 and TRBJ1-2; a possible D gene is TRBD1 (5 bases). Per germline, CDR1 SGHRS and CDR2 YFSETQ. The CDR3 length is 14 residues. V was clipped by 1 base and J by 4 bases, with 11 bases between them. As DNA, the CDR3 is TGCGCCAGCAGCTTGACGACAGATATCTATGGCTACACCTTC. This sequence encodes CASSLTTDIYGYTF.

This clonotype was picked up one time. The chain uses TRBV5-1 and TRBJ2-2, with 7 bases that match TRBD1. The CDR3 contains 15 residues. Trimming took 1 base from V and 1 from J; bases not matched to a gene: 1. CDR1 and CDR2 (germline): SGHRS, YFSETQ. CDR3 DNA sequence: TGCGCCAGCAGCTTGACAGGGGTGAACACCGGGGAGCTGTTTTTT. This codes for CASSLTGVNTGELFF.

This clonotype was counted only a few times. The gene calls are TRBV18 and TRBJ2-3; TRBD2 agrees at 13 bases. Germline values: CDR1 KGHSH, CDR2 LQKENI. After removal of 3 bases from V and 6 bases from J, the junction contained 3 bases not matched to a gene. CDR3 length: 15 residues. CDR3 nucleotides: TGTGCCAGCTCACCGAGGACTAGCGGGAGTGATACGCAGTATTTT. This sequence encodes CASSPRTSGSDTQYF.